This T cell receptor beta chain originates from a study of blood T cells in healthy people across ages. Using a J-beta primer mix together with a sample-barcoded 5' primer, a second PCR was run for roughly 7 to 12 cycles. A single record per CDR3 protein comes from TCRdb applying MiXCR to the 5' RACE reads. Counted here are over 750,000 distinct CDR3 sequences, around a quarter occurring once; the ten biggest clones make up 8% to 10%. The study's findings and limits: With age, beta diversity per million T cells declined roughly linearly, significantly by 30 to 50.

This clonotype was observed a few times. Its target is not known. The germline V gene has CDR1 SGHRS and CDR2 YFSETQ. V shed 0 bases and J shed 3 bases, with 7 bases lying between them. The CDR3 loop spans 14 amino acids. A further study also used this sample, focusing on T cells of mothers and their children. That source adds: Once extracted, all RNA went into cDNA synthesis at 1.5 ug per 15 ul.

The V and J genes are TRBV5-1 and TRBJ1-3; D is uncertain. The receptor comes from a boy between 5 and 17 years old in good health. Sample: blood. Here the CDR3 DNA reads TGCGCCAGCAGCTTGGGTCAGAGTGGAAACACCATATATTTT. Its translation: CASSLGQSGNTIYF.